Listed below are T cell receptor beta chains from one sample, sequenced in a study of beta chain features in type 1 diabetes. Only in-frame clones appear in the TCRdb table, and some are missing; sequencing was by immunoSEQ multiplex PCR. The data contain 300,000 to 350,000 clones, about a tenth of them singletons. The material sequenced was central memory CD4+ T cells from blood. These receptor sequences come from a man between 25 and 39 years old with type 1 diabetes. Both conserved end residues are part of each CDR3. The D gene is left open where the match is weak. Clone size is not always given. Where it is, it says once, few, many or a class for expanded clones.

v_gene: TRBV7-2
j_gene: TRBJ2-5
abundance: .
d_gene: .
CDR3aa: CASSLMMVGETQYF
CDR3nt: TGTGCCAGCAGCTTAATGATGGTGGGAGAGACCCAGTACTTC

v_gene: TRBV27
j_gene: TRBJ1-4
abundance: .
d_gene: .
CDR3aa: CASSLYRQGSEKLFF
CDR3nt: TGTGCCAGCAGTTTATATCGGCAGGGCAGTGAAAAACTGTTTTTT

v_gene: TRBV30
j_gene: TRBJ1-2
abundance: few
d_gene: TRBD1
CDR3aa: CAWSVGQGTVYGYTF
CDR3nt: TGTGCCTGGAGTGTGGGACAGGGGACTGTCTATGGCTACACCTTC

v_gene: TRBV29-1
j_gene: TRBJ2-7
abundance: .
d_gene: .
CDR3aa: CSVAILFGDYEQYF
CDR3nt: TGCAGCGTGGCCATTCTGTTTGGGGACTACGAGCAGTACTTC

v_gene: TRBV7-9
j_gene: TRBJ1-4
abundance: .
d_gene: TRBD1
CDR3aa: CASSQGDRVGKLFF
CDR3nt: TGTGCCAGCAGCCAGGGGGACAGGGTAGGAAAACTGTTTTTT

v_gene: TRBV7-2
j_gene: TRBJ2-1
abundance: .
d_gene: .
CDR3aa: CASSLTSWRGNEQFF
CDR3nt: TGTGCCAGCAGCCTGACCTCTTGGCGGGGAAATGAGCAGTTCTTC

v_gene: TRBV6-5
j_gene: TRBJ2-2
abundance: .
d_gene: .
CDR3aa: CASSSSSNTGELFF
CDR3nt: TGTGCCAGCAGTTCCAGTTCGAACACCGGGGAGCTGTTTTTT

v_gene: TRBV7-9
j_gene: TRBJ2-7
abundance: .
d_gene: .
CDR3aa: CASSPGDREQYF
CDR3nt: TGTGCCAGCAGCCCCGGGGACCGGGAGCAGTACTTC

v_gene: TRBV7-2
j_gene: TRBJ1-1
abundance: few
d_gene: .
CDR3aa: CASTLGYREVNTEAFF
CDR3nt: TGTGCCAGCACCCTCGGGTATCGGGAGGTGAACACTGAAGCTTTCTTT

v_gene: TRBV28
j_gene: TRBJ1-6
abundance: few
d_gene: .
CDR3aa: CASRGGIGSPLHF
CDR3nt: TGTGCCAGCAGGGGAGGGATAGGGTCACCCCTCCACTTT

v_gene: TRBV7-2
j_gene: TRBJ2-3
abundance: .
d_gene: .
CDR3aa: CASSLGSPGDTQYF
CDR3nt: TGTGCCAGCAGCTTAGGTAGCCCAGGAGATACGCAGTATTTT

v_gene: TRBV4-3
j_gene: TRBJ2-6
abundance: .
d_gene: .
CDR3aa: CASSQDVSSGANVLTF
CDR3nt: TGCGCCAGCAGCCAAGATGTGAGCTCTGGGGCCAACGTCCTGACTTTC

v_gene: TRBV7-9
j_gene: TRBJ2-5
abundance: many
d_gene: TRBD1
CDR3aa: CASKHRGQETQYF
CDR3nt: TGTGCCAGCAAACACAGGGGTCAAGAGACCCAGTACTTC

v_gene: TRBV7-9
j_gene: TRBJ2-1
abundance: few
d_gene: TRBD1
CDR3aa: CASSSRQGAYNEQFF
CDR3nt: TGTGCCAGCAGCTCCCGACAGGGCGCCTACAATGAGCAGTTCTTC

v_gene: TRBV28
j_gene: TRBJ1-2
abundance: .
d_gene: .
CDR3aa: CASSTSDLYGYTF
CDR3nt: TGTGCCAGCAGTACGAGCGACCTCTATGGCTACACCTTC

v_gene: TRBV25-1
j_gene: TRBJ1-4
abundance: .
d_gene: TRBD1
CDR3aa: CASSGGTGAEKLFF
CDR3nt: TGTGCCAGCAGTGGAGGGACAGGGGCTGAAAAACTGTTTTTT